The clone carrying this TCR beta chain has a handful of counts. Antigen: not known. It was with a sample-barcoded 5' primer and a J-beta primer mix that a second PCR of roughly 7 to 12 cycles was run. Each sample provided no less than 3 million CDR3-containing paired-end reads. TCRdb reanalysed the 5' RACE reads using MiXCR and keeps one entry per CDR3 protein. The repertoire consists of almost 800,000 distinct CDR3 sequences, with 58% occurring once and the leading ten covering about 20%. This sample is drawn from a study of blood T cells in healthy people across ages. Broader study findings: Diversity figures derived from one million T cells were judged to underestimate the true value. Whereas aged donors had fewer naive CD4+ cells, long-lived donors had more of them and higher diversity.

The V gene's germline CDR1 is DFQATT and CDR2 SNEGSKA (reference sequence). The CDR3 spans 12 residues. This chain links TRBV20-1 with TRBJ1-6; D unclear. Sequencing input: blood. The clonotype comes from a young man in good health. CDR3 amino acids: CRECSYNSPLHF. The CDR3 coding sequence is TGCAGAGAGTGCTCCTATAATTCACCCCTCCACTTT.